This paragraph reports one T cell receptor beta chain. This specimen comes from a study of regulatory T cells in long-lasting Graves disease. Time point indicated: newly diagnosed GD, antithyroid drugs for less than 3 months. Isolated PBMC RNA provided the starting material for the TCR library. Blood from the periphery, about 9.2 milliliters in all, was drawn into EDTA tubes. To make TCR beta libraries, researchers used iRepertoire HTBI primers and Arm-PCR of CDR3 regions. Source study methods: Detected in the samples were 62 TRBV and over twelve TRBJ segments. TCRdb re-derived calls from the multiplex PCR reads in MiXCR, one entry per CDR3 protein. None of the V and J calls come from the authors' own analysis; TCRdb made them. This table has roughly 420,000 distinct CDR3 sequences, roughly 15% appearing once. The sample was also reused in another study, on T cells in Graves' hyperthyroidism and ophthalmopathy.

This specimen was peripheral blood mononuclear cells (PBMCs), taken at new diagnosis, from a patient treated with antithyroid drugs. This TCR was sampled from a woman aged 18-35 years with Graves disease.

Written as DNA, the CDR3 is TGTGCCAGCAGCTTAGCTATTCGGGAGGGCCGAGACGCAGATACGCAGTATTTT. This codes for CASSLAIREGRDADTQYF. The chain joins TRBV7-6 to TRBJ2-3; TRBD2 matches 8 bases. With V trimmed by 0 bases and J by 4 bases, 12 bases remained unmatched. Germline V gene lookup returns CDR1 SGHVS and CDR2 FNYEAQ. The CDR3 consists of 18 residues. The full variable domain, in which reference TRBV7-6 and TRBJ2-3 provide the parts outside the CDR3, is GAGVSQSPRYKVTKRGQDVALRCDPISGHVSLYWYRQALGQGPEFLTYFNYEAQQDKSGLPNDRFSAERPEGSISTLTIQRTEQRDSAMYRCASSLAIREGRDADTQYFGPGTRLTVL.